Shown below are 24 T cell receptor beta chains from a single sample sequenced in a study of Ad26.COV2.S vaccination and SARS-CoV-2 variants. Treatment specified: some 20 received Ad26.COV2.S at low or high dose, single or two shots; about five received placebo; per-sample allocation not given. On day 63 after the first injection, vaccine and placebo recipients gave samples. Sequenced by immunoSEQ multiplex PCR; TCRdb stores in-frame clones only, minus some. The sample comprises about 350,000 clones, roughly nine tenths of which are singletons, and 6.4% rests with the top ten. This material consisted of peripheral blood, taken in a trial of Ad26.COV2.S vaccine versus placebo. These receptors were obtained from a person between 18 and 65 years old who received the Ad26.COV2.S COVID-19 vaccine or a placebo.

The chain couples TRBV28 to TRBJ1-5; D call uncertain. The V end was cut by 6 bases, the J end by 5 bases, with 17 bases between. CDR1 and CDR2 (germline): MDHEN, SYDVKM. This CDR3 region has 15 residues. The CDR3, as DNA: TGTGCCAGCAGGTGGACCACGCAAAACCATCAGCCCCAGCATTTT. Translating gives CASRWTTQNHQPQHF.

CDR3 in amino acids: CASSLTSGSNEQFF. The CDR3 region has the DNA TGTGCCAGCAGTTTGACTAGCGGGAGCAATGAGCAGTTCTTC. The chain couples TRBV6-5 to TRBJ2-1; 12 bases line up with TRBD2. The CDR3 totals 14 residues. Germline assignment: CDR1 MNHEY and CDR2 SVGAGI. V was clipped by 4 bases and J by 6 bases; unmatched bases: 1.

The rearrangement joins TRBV18 to TRBJ1-5, with TRBD1 identical over 7 bases. Germline lookup yields CDR1 KGHSH and CDR2 LQKENI. Unmatched junction bases numbered 6, after V lost 2 bases and J lost 5 bases. This CDR3 is built from 15 residues. CDR3 loop: CASSPLSGGDQPQHF. The CDR3 DNA reads TGTGCCAGCTCACCATTGTCAGGGGGTGATCAGCCCCAGCATTTT. Looking up the rest from reference TRBV18 and TRBJ1-5 gives the full variable domain: NAGVMQNPRHLVRRRGQEARLRCSPMKGHSHVYWYRQLPEEGLKFMVYLQKENIIDESGMPKERFSAEFPKEGPSILRIQQVVRGDSAAYFCASSPLSGGDQPQHFGDGTRLSIL.

The CDR3 nucleotides read TGTGCCAGCAGCCGGGAGTTAGGGACCTACGAGCAGTACTTC. Translation: CASSRELGTYEQYF. The V gene is TRBV7-2, the J gene TRBJ2-7, with D possibly being TRBD2 (6 bases). Germline V gives CDR1 SGHTA, CDR2 FQGNSA. This CDR3 comprises 14 residues. V lost 5 bases and J lost 2, with 13 bases in between.

The genes are TRBV6-5 and TRBJ1-1; 10 bases are a match to TRBD1. CDR3 length: 15 residues. The germline V gene has CDR1 MNHEY and CDR2 SVGAGI. V gave up 9 bases and J gave up 7 bases; unmatched junction bases: 14. This CDR3 reads CASSLTGTGANEAFF. The CDR3 DNA sequence: TGTGCCAGTAGTCTAACCGGGACAGGGGCGAATGAAGCTTTCTTT.

The chain is built from TRBV27 and TRBJ1-4, with D tentatively TRBD1 (6 bases). The CDR3 covers 14 residues. V lost 4 bases to trimming and J lost 2 bases, with 8 bases between them. The V gene's germline CDR1 is MNHEY and CDR2 SMNVEV (reference sequence). CDR3 in amino acids: CASSSGVTNEKLFF. As DNA, the CDR3 is TGTGCCAGCAGTTCAGGGGTTACTAATGAAAAACTGTTTTTT.

V is TRBV30 and J is TRBJ1-1; TRBD1 matches 8 bases. The CDR3 consists of 11 residues. In germline, CDR1 is GTSNPN, CDR2 SVGIG (reference sequence). Trimming cost V 5 bases and J 4 bases; bases outside gene matches: 0. In nucleotides, the CDR3 is TGTGCCTGGGACAGGGGCACTGAAGCTTTCTTT. Its translation is CAWDRGTEAFF.

The V gene is TRBV4-3, the J gene TRBJ2-2; D is possibly TRBD2 (7 bases). Trimming left V 2 bases short and J 6 bases short, with 19 bases between. The length of the CDR3 is 17 residues. Germline loops: CDR1 LGHNA, CDR2 YSLEER. The CDR3 DNA follows: TGCGCCAGCAGCCAATTGGGGGGGGGCTCTCAGCCCGGGGAGCTGTTTTTT. It is translated as CASSQLGGGSQPGELFF.

As regards this clone: At one end the junction does not follow the germline gene, possibly because of a read error. The chain employs TRBV2 and TRBJ2-7, with D unresolved. The germline V gene has CDR1 SNHLY and CDR2 FYNNEI. The CDR3 sequence is 13 residues long. The CDR3 region is CASREAGVGEQYF. In DNA, the CDR3 is TGTGCCAGCAGAGAAGCAGGTGTCGGAGAGCAGTACTTC.

The chain carries TRBV5-1 and TRBJ2-3; D call uncertain. V shed 3 bases and J shed 5 bases, with 16 bases lying between them. Germline V gene sequence: CDR1 SGHRS, CDR2 YFSETQ. The CDR3 is 15 residues long. The CDR3 DNA reads TGCGCCAGCAGCTCAACCCCAACAAGGGAAGATACGCAGTATTTT. Its protein product is CASSSTPTREDTQYF.

V is TRBV5-1 and J is TRBJ2-7, with a possible D match to TRBD2 (6 bases). The CDR3 extends over 15 amino acids. V was clipped by 0 bases and J by 0 bases, with 10 bases between them. Germline CDR1 is SGHRS and CDR2 is YFSETQ. The CDR3 DNA follows: TGCGCCAGCAGCTTGGGTCTAGCGAGCTCCTACGAGCAGTACTTC. This codes for CASSLGLASSYEQYF.

The chain employs TRBV6-6 and TRBJ1-5; D remains ambiguous. The V gene lost 7 bases and the J gene lost 4 bases, with 20 bases spanning the gap. In germline, CDR1 is MNHNY, CDR2 SVGAGI (reference sequence). The CDR3 length is 16 residues. CDR3 sequence (DNA): TGTGCCAGCACCCCAGAGGCAGCTAGTTTAAATCAGCCCCAGCATTTT. Protein product: CASTPEAASLNQPQHF.

The chain uses TRBV7-2 and TRBJ2-1; D remains ambiguous. This CDR3 has 14 amino acids. V shed 2 bases and J shed 7 bases, with 12 bases lying between them. Looked up from germline, CDR1 is SGHTA and CDR2 is FQGNSA. The CDR3 region has the DNA TGTGCCAGCAGCTTAAGTTCCGTTTTGAATGAGCAGTTCTTC. It yields the protein CASSLSSVLNEQFF.

The chain is built from TRBV5-1 and TRBJ2-2, with TRBD1 matching over 10 bases. The trim removed 5 bases at V and 5 bases at J, leaving 3 bases unmatched. The length of the CDR3 is 14 residues. The V gene's germline CDR1 is SGHRS and CDR2 YFSETQ. This CDR3 reads CASRGGQGTGELFF. For the CDR3, the DNA is TGCGCCAGCAGAGGGGGACAGGGGACCGGGGAGCTGTTTTTT.

The V call is TRBV27, the J call TRBJ2-7; 7 bases are shared with TRBD1. With V trimmed by 4 bases and J by 9 bases, 6 bases remained unmatched. CDR3 length: 12 amino acids. Germline V gene lookup returns CDR1 MNHEY and CDR2 SMNVEV (reference sequence). Here the CDR3 reads CASSSPGQWQYF. CDR3 coding DNA: TGTGCCAGCAGTTCTCCGGGACAGTGGCAGTACTTC.

The CDR3 sequence: CASSVGAPSYNEQFF. In DNA, the CDR3 is TGTGCCAGCAGCGTAGGGGCGCCAAGCTACAATGAGCAGTTCTTC. The V gene is TRBV9, the J gene TRBJ2-1, with D hard to call. The CDR3 totals 15 residues. The ends were cut back, 0 bases at V and 3 bases at J, with 10 bases in the middle. CDR1 and CDR2 from the germline V gene are SGDLS and YYNGEE.

J is TRBJ1-5 and V is TRBV7-9; unclear D gene. Germline CDR1 and CDR2: SEHNR and FQNEAQ (reference sequence). Trimming cost V 4 bases and J 4 bases, with 11 bases left between them. The CDR3 runs 14 residues. This CDR3 is CASSSKGVNQPQHF. The CDR3, as DNA: TGTGCCAGCAGCTCGAAGGGAGTTAATCAGCCCCAGCATTTT.

The count of this clone is one. The rearrangement joins TRBV2 to TRBJ2-2; D is perhaps TRBD1 or TRBD2 (7 bases each). The V end lost 8 bases, the J end lost 1 base, and 14 bases lay between the germline ends. Germline V gene data show CDR1 as SNHLY and CDR2 as FYNNEI. The CDR3 totals 15 residues. The CDR3 loop is CASRGRGLNTGELFF. CDR3 nucleotide sequence: TGTGCCAGCCGGGGGAGGGGGCTGAACACCGGGGAGCTGTTTTTT.

The J gene is TRBJ2-7, the V gene TRBV19; the match to TRBD1 covers 7 bases. Per the germline V gene, CDR1 is LNHDA and CDR2 is SQIVND (reference sequence). The trim removed 7 bases at V and 6 bases at J, leaving 12 bases unmatched. The CDR3 spans 14 residues. CDR3 nucleotides: TGTGCCAGTAACCGACAGGGCTCGAGCGCCGAGCAGTACTTC. Its translation: CASNRQGSSAEQYF.

The chain joins TRBV9 to TRBJ2-3, with TRBD2 matching 8 bases. V dropped 4 bases and J dropped 3; count of bases not matched to a gene: 10. The CDR3 covers 16 residues. The V gene's germline CDR1 is SGDLS and CDR2 YYNGEE. The DNA of the CDR3 is TGTGCCAGCAGCCCTACTTTGGCTAGCGGGACAGATACGCAGTATTTT. It is translated as CASSPTLASGTDTQYF.

The rearrangement uses TRBV10-3 and TRBJ2-1; TRBD2 agrees at 12 bases. CDR1 is ENHRY and CDR2 is SYGVKD in the germline V gene. Trimming at V came to 6 bases and at J to 9 bases, leaving 6 bases not matched to a gene. This CDR3 contains 14 residues. This CDR3 reads CAISTILAGGEQFF. The CDR3 coding sequence is TGTGCCATCAGCACCATACTAGCGGGGGGTGAGCAGTTCTTC.

V usage is TRBV6-5 and J usage is TRBJ2-7; D remains unclear. Germline CDR1 reads MNHEY; CDR2 reads SVGAGI. The V end lost 4 bases, the J end lost 6 bases, and 7 bases lay between the germline ends. This CDR3 spans 11 amino acids. The CDR3 nucleotides read TGTGCCAGCAGTTTTAGAACCGAGCAGTACTTC. Its protein product is CASSFRTEQYF.

This chain connects TRBV5-1 to TRBJ2-5, with D perhaps TRBD2 (6 bases). The CDR3 length is 13 residues. Between the trimmed V and J ends, which lost 4 bases and 5 bases, there was a span of 12 bases. The germline CDR1 and CDR2 sequences are SGHRS and YFSETQ. The CDR3 nucleotides are TGCGCCAGCAGCCCGGGACTCTTCGAGACCCAGTACTTC. Translation: CASSPGLFETQYF. The full variable domain, rest sourced from reference TRBV5-1 and TRBJ2-5, is KAGVTQTPRYLIKTRGQQVTLSCSPISGHRSVSWYQQTPGQGLQFLFEYFSETQRNKGNFPGRFSGRQFSNSRSEMNVSTLELGDSALYLCASSPGLFETQYFGPGTRLLVL.

The CDR3 protein is CASSIDGQPQHF. The CDR3 bases are TGTGCCAGTAGTATTGATGGACAGCCCCAGCATTTT. The chain couples TRBV19 to TRBJ1-5; no reliable D call. Germline V gene data show CDR1 as LNHDA and CDR2 as SQIVND (reference sequence). V lost 3 bases and J lost 7, with 7 bases in between. This CDR3 comprises 12 residues.